This note documents a single T cell receptor (beta chain) sequence. The sample is drawn from a study of blood T cells in healthy people across ages. The V gene's germline CDR1 is SGHTA and CDR2 FQGNSA. Trimming shortened V by 1 base and J by 4 bases, and 10 bases separated the two germline ends. There are 14 residues in the CDR3. Then a second PCR, running about 6 to 11 cycles, was carried out with a sample-barcoded 5' primer and a J-beta primer mix. One entry per CDR3 protein, called by TCRdb with MiXCR from the 5' RACE reads. The top ten clones hold approximately 24% of a sample with approximately 800,000 distinct CDR3 sequences, 45% to 70% of them seen once.

The chain combines TRBV7-2 with TRBJ1-2, with D maybe TRBD1 (6 bases). Sequenced input: blood. The TCR was taken from a man aged 35-49 years in good health. Here the CDR3 DNA reads TGTGCCAGCAGCTTAGAGGGGGGGTTCTATGGCTACACCTTC. Encoded protein: CASSLEGGFYGYTF.